The text below deals with one TCR beta chain. Original handling: Reference gene primer amplification yielded estimated nucleated cell counts. The assay was immunoSEQ multiplex PCR, and TCRdb's table has in-frame clones only and misses some. Clone size and the V and J calls come from that table; the DNA yielded D and trimming. The sample lists roughly 90,000 clones, around four fifths seen once, with around 2.1% in the top ten. This sample was included in a study of blood T cell repertoires in COVID-19. In the study overall: Italy, Spain and the United States were the sources of the convalescent and acute COVID-19 samples. T cells, B-cell-depleted T cells, or PBMCs supplied cDNA or gDNA.

Trimming shortened V by 3 bases and J by 1 base, and 7 bases separated the two germline ends. Germline CDR1 is LNHDA and CDR2 is SQIVND (reference sequence). This CDR3 has 14 amino acids. The gene calls are TRBV19 and TRBJ1-5; D remains unclear. This receptor was taken from a woman in her 70s with acute or convalescent COVID-19. The sequenced material came from peripheral blood. Written as DNA, the CDR3 is TGTGCCAGTAGTATCCAGATGAGCAATCAGCCCCAGCATTTT. Residues: CASSIQMSNQPQHF.